This T cell receptor beta chain comes out of a study of shared clonotypes between healthy human individuals (dated by TCRdb to between 2020 and 2021). Study-wide context: The cohort comprised two women and a few men aged 18 to 49 years. Per donor, leukapheresis produced somewhere between about 0.9 and 10 billion PBMCs. To increase sequencing depth and limit assay-specific biases, TCR repertoire library preparation and sequencing were carried out by different laboratories using diverse techniques. For each donor, CD4 naive and CD4 memory were each run on three plates, CD8 naive on two plates, and CD8 memory on one plate. The study deeply sequenced blood TCR repertoires of about five healthy adults to estimate repertoire size and the extent of clonotype sharing between individuals. The study at large found these results: Pairwise subsampling indicated that sequencing depth was expected to affect the degree of clonotype sharing among donors. The small number of donors limited the genetic and exposure-history diversity represented. Sampling was restricted to blood, and TCR repertoires in tissue are likely to differ from TCR repertoires in blood. About 4.5% of naive CD4, around 3.6% of naive CD8, around 2.3% of memory CD4, and over 0.35% of memory CD8 clonotypes were shared across several donors. Higher generation probabilities were observed for clonotypes shared by all four sorted-subset donors than for non-shared clonotypes. Larger estimated clonotype richness was generally found for naive subsets than for memory subsets. Even with the large sequencing depth, rarefaction of the sorted-subset datasets indicated that sequencing was incomplete.

TCR CDR3 regions were amplified from genomic DNA by multiplex PCR using the deep immunoSEQ assay. For each cell subset, the extracted genomic DNA was distributed evenly across all wells of several immunoSEQ 96-well plates, and each plate served as one replicate. Each replicate PCR for sorted subsets received around 210 ng genomic DNA, equal to roughly 29,000 T cell genomes. The purified libraries were quantified using a Qubit 3.0 fluorometer, sized with a Bioanalyzer 2100, and then quantified again using the KAPA Library Quantification kit. Each immunoSEQ 96-well plate was sequenced on its own single-read 150-cycle Illumina NextSeq 550 flow cell. Under the source paper's analysis protocol: The immunoSEQ output contained only junctional sequences without quality scores, so filtering could not match that applied to full-length reads. Sequences were annotated with PyIR, a Python wrapper for IgBLAST v1.9, and V/J genes and CDR3 were assigned using IMGT germline references. Reads were filtered out if the reads had weak V/J assignments (E-value above 1e-6), no CDR3, stop codons, out-of-frame junctions, or ambiguous translated residues. A V3J clonotype was defined by an identical inferred V gene, J gene, and CDR3 amino acid sequence. Percentage overlap between repertoires was calculated by dividing the number of shared unique clonotypes by the size of the smaller repertoire. Three approaches were used to assess repertoire richness: RTK rarefaction, the Chao1 estimator, and Recon v2.1 estimates of unobserved clonotypes. Generation probabilities for all TCRbeta clonotypes obtained by the gDNA method from several donors were computed using OLGA. This is the immuneACCESS table as TCRdb keeps it, with only in-frame sequences that have V and J called. A part of the clones is gone; compared with another copy, unresolved V genes explain less than half, and the rest is unexplained. The DNA gave D and trimming, while V, J and clone size come from that table. The sample records about 2.1 million clones, about 92% of which are singletons. The ten largest clonotypes hold 1.5% to 2% of the sample.

V ends up 4 bases short and J 5 bases short, with an unmatched junction base count of 3. The CDR3 covers 15 residues, taking in both the cysteine and the phenylalanine. Kept here is only the CDR3 DNA, which spans 45 bases and is read in frame from base 1. In the germline V gene, CDR1 corresponds to MDHEN and CDR2 to SYDVKM. For this clone: The target of this receptor is not known. It has no much larger one-base neighbor in the sample; base qualities were not kept.

For the CD8 naive samples, CD45RO-negative cells were positively selected for CCR7, yielding a CD45RA+CCR7+ population from which TemRA cells were excluded. The donors were healthy, HIV-negative adults who had no recently reported acute infections or vaccinations. Only Caucasian adults living in Nashville, Tennessee, USA were represented among the donors. Blood was collected by leukapheresis, and PBMCs were isolated by Ficoll-Histopaque density gradient centrifugation and then cryopreserved in liquid nitrogen vapor phase. Analytical flow cytometry was used to check the purity and quantity of each magnetically sorted T cell population. Each sorted fraction had its genomic DNA isolated and then quantified by UV absorbance on a Nanodrop 2000c.

The chain is assembled from TRBV28 and TRBJ2-3; TRBD2 lines up with 13 middle nucleotides. The sample was naive CD8+ T cells from PBMCs. The sample's cell subset or site label, in plain terms: CD45RA+CCR7+. This receptor was taken from a man between 18 and 35 years old in good health. Some clones in this sample may be carry-over from other donors' samples. The nucleotides read TGTGCCAGCAGTTGGGGACTAGCGGGACAAGATACGCAGTATTTT. It translates as CASSWGLAGQDTQYF. This CDR3, with the reference TRBV28 and TRBJ2-3 proteins standing in past its ends, gives the full variable domain DVKVTQSSRYLVKRTGEKVFLECVQDMDHENMFWYRQDPGLGLRLIYFSYDVKMKEKGDIPEGYSVSREKKERFSLILESASTNQTSMYLCASSWGLAGQDTQYFGPGTRLTVL.